Below are 8 T cell receptor beta chains sequenced from a single sample in a study of T cell clones after liver transplantation. TCRdb keeps only in-frame clones here, not all; method: immunoSEQ multiplex PCR. Here the sample spans about 70,000 clones, 75% to 90% being singletons. Sequenced material: CD4+ T cells from blood, taken 12 months after liver transplant. Every receptor here comes from a human patient who received a liver transplant. Part of the T cells may come from the graft donor.

The rearrangement uses TRBV6-5 and TRBJ1-1; D unresolved. Germline V lookup: CDR1 MNHEY, CDR2 SVGAGI. The CDR3 is 13 residues long. V was clipped by 7 bases and J by 0 bases, with 9 bases between them. DNA of the CDR3: TGTGCCAGCACCCGGAGGATGAACACTGAAGCTTTCTTT. Amino acid sequence: CASTRRMNTEAFF.

The chain employs TRBV10-1 and TRBJ1-1, with D unresolved. The CDR3 is made up of 13 amino acids. Deletions cut 5 bases from V and 1 base from J, with 8 bases between. Per the germline V gene, CDR1 is WNHNN and CDR2 is SYGVQD (reference sequence). Here the CDR3 DNA reads TGCGCCAGCAGTCTTAGGACGAACACTGAAGCTTTCTTT. Residues: CASSLRTNTEAFF.

This chain joins TRBV28 and TRBJ1-2; D is uncertain. The CDR3 contains 12 residues. V was shortened by 5 bases and J by 4 bases, with 8 bases between the two germline ends. From germline, CDR1 is MDHEN and CDR2 SYDVKM. CDR3 protein: CASSPPAYGYTF. The CDR3 DNA reads TGTGCCAGCAGTCCCCCGGCCTATGGCTACACCTTC.

The DNA for the CDR3 is TGTGCCAGCAGCTACCACACAGATACGCAGTATTTT. Translated, it gives CASSYHTDTQYF. The rearrangement links TRBV7-9 to TRBJ2-3; no reliable D call. Germline V gene lookup returns CDR1 SEHNR and CDR2 FQNEAQ (reference sequence). V was pared by 4 bases and J by 2 bases, with 4 bases between. This CDR3 contains 12 residues.

The chain joins TRBV11-3 to TRBJ2-1; TRBD2 matches 8 bases. Germline lookup yields CDR1 SGHNT and CDR2 YENEEA. This CDR3 has 17 residues. After removal of 5 bases from V and 0 bases from J, the junction contained 9 bases not matched to a gene. CDR3 loop: CASSASGRASSYNEQFF. Written as DNA, the CDR3 is TGTGCCAGCAGCGCGTCCGGGAGGGCGAGCTCCTACAATGAGCAGTTCTTC.

The V call is TRBV5-1, the J call TRBJ2-1; 7 bases line up with TRBD2. Germline CDR1 SGHRS, CDR2 YFSETQ. This CDR3 is built from 16 residues. Unmatched junction bases numbered 17, after V lost 4 bases and J lost 10 bases. The CDR3 DNA sequence: TGCGCCAGCAGCAAGGGTTCTAGCGGTCCACAATGGGAGCAGTTCTTC. It codes for CASSKGSSGPQWEQFF.

This clone was recorded a few times. This chain links TRBV28 with TRBJ1-2; D gene ambiguous. CDR3 length: 13 residues. Per the germline V gene, CDR1 is MDHEN and CDR2 is SYDVKM. V was clipped by 7 bases and J by 4 bases, with 13 bases between them. The CDR3 region is CASTFGRTYGYTF. The DNA for the CDR3 is TGTGCCAGCACCTTCGGACGGACCTATGGCTACACCTTC.

The gene calls are TRBV28 and TRBJ2-3; maybe TRBD2 (5 bases). Trimming cost V 8 bases and J 2 bases, with 26 bases left between them. The CDR3 consists of 18 residues. Germline CDR1 and CDR2: MDHEN and SYDVKM. The CDR3 sequence: CASSPIIDPTRTTDTQYF. For the CDR3, the DNA is TGTGCCAGCTCTCCGATTATAGACCCCACTAGGACCACAGATACGCAGTATTTT.